The next 6 T cell receptor beta chains were all read from a single sample in a study of spatial heterogeneity in lung cancer. TCRdb reprocessed the 5' RACE reads with MiXCR, giving one entry per CDR3 protein. The table has about 2,100 distinct CDR3 sequences, roughly 7% seen once. The time point: sample taken at primary tumor resection. The sample in question was normal lung tissue next to the tumor, obtained at surgery. These receptors came from a male donor with early-stage non-small cell lung cancer.

This clonotype was counted a few times. The V and J genes are TRBV28 and TRBJ2-3; TRBD2 matches 11 bases. V was pared by 6 bases and J by 4 bases, with 9 bases of the junction left unmatched. The CDR3 totals 16 residues. CDR1 MDHEN and CDR2 SYDVKM come from the germline V gene. The CDR3 DNA reads TGTGCCAGCAGCCCACTAGCGGGAGAGGGGCCAGATACGCAGTATTTT. Residues: CASSPLAGEGPDTQYF.

In its sample, this clonotype ranks as medium-sized (0.01 to 0.1%). The V and J genes are TRBV24-1 and TRBJ1-5; possibly TRBD1 for D (5 bases). Germline values: CDR1 KGHDR, CDR2 SFDVKD. Trimming removed 4 bases at V and 2 bases at J, with 14 bases between. The CDR3 covers 16 residues. CDR3 region: CATSDSGLGGNQPQHF. DNA of the CDR3: TGTGCCACCAGTGACTCGGGGCTGGGAGGCAATCAGCCCCAGCATTTT.

In this sample, this clonotype is medium-sized (0.01 to 0.1%). The V and J genes are TRBV5-5 and TRBJ2-2; D call uncertain. CDR1 is SGHKS, CDR2 YYEKEE, per germline (reference sequence). The length of the CDR3 is 15 residues. The V gene lost 1 base and the J gene lost 0 bases, with 7 bases spanning the gap. The CDR3 bases are TGTGCCAGCAGCTTGACCAGTACGAACACCGGGGAGCTGTTTTTT. Translated: CASSLTSTNTGELFF.

This clonotype is deemed medium-sized. The chain joins TRBV7-6 to TRBJ1-1; D may be TRBD1 (6 bases). Looked up from germline, CDR1 is SGHVS and CDR2 is FNYEAQ. The CDR3 has 15 amino acids. V lost 1 base to trimming and J lost 10 bases, with 19 bases between them. The CDR3: CASSLEETGSVGAFF. CDR3 nucleotide sequence: TGTGCCAGCAGCTTAGAAGAGACAGGTTCGGTTGGAGCTTTCTTT.

This clonotype turned up a few times. The chain uses TRBV7-6 and TRBJ2-5, with D perhaps given as TRBD1 or TRBD2 (5 bases each). Germline CDR1 reads SGHVS; CDR2 reads FNYEAQ. V was trimmed by 5 bases and J by 5 bases, leaving 18 bases between them. The CDR3 length is 15 residues. The CDR3 region is CASSQTGAQRETQYF. The CDR3 DNA reads as TGTGCCAGCAGCCAGACCGGGGCCCAAAGGGAGACCCAGTACTTC.

This clonotype is medium-sized by share. The chain uses TRBV20-1 and TRBJ2-5; D call uncertain. V lost 0 bases to trimming and J lost 4 bases, with 18 bases between them. Germline V gene sequence: CDR1 DFQATT, CDR2 SNEGSKA (reference sequence). The CDR3 consists of 16 residues. CDR3 residues: CSARDGNKPLRETQYF. CDR3 nucleotide sequence: TGCAGTGCTAGAGATGGTAATAAGCCGTTGAGAGAGACCCAGTACTTC.